Each of the 5 T cell receptor beta chains below was sequenced from the same sample in a study of OX40 agonist ivuxolimab in advanced cancers. Assay: immunoSEQ multiplex PCR; the TCRdb copy retains only in-frame clones and omits some. This table has about 76,000 clones, about 89% appearing once. The sequences come from CD4+ or CD8+ T cells sorted from blood, collected in a trial of the OX40 agonist ivuxolimab. Every receptor here comes from an adult with an advanced solid tumor such as melanoma, head and neck, liver or kidney cancer.

This clone was observed once. The V and J genes are TRBV27 and TRBJ2-1; D uncertain. The CDR3 extends over 14 amino acids. CDR1 and CDR2 (germline): MNHEY, SMNVEV (reference sequence). V lost 5 bases to trimming and J lost 5 bases, with 13 bases between them. The CDR3 nucleotides read TGTGCCAGCAGTCTGCTCTTCGGACACAATGAGCAGTTCTTC. This encodes CASSLLFGHNEQFF.

V and J are TRBV7-9 and TRBJ2-7; 10 bases map to TRBD2. Germline loops: CDR1 SEHNR, CDR2 FQNEAQ (reference sequence). The CDR3 contains 15 residues. The V and J ends lost 3 bases and 5 bases, in that order; junction bases with no gene match: 7. The CDR3 reads CASSFSGRALDEQYF. The DNA of the CDR3 is TGTGCCAGCAGCTTCAGCGGGAGGGCCTTGGACGAGCAGTACTTC.

The V call is TRBV6-1, the J call TRBJ2-7, with D unresolved. The ends were cut back, 8 bases at V and 7 bases at J, with 9 bases in the middle. CDR1 is MNHNS and CDR2 is SASEGT in the germline V gene. The CDR3 sequence is 10 residues long. CDR3 sequence (DNA): TGTGCCAGCTATACGCCTGAGCAGTACTTC. Its protein product is CASYTPEQYF.

The V call is TRBV5-1, the J call TRBJ2-1; 13 nucleotides match TRBD2. With V trimmed by 0 bases and J by 2 bases, 5 bases remained unmatched. The CDR3 totals 18 residues. Germline loops: CDR1 SGHRS, CDR2 YFSETQ. DNA for the CDR3: TGCGCCAGCAGCTTGGAAATACTAGCGGGAGGGACCTACAATGAGCAGTTCTTC. Amino acids: CASSLEILAGGTYNEQFF.

This rearrangement joins TRBV7-2 to TRBJ2-5, with 13 bases aligning to TRBD2. Trimming removed 5 bases from V and 3 bases from J; junction bases left unmatched: 9. This CDR3 is built from 17 residues. CDR1 SGHTA and CDR2 FQGNSA come from the germline V gene. The CDR3 protein is CASSPTALAGGEETQYF. CDR3 in DNA: TGTGCCAGCAGCCCCACCGCACTAGCGGGAGGGGAAGAGACCCAGTACTTC. The variable domain in full, completed from reference TRBV7-2 and TRBJ2-5, reads GAGVSQSPSNKVTEKGKDVELRCDPISGHTALYWYRQSLGQGLEFLIYFQGNSAPDKSGLPSDRFSAERTGGSVSTLTIQRTQQEDSAVYLCASSPTALAGGEETQYFGPGTRLLVL.